These 7 T cell receptor beta chains came from one sample sequenced in a study of CD8 T cells in Susac syndrome. The RNA input was 0.5 to 1 ug, and it was reverse transcribed with random hexamers. TCRdb processed the immunoSEQ multiplex PCR reads anew with MiXCR; each CDR3 protein has one entry. The sample yields some 100,000 distinct CDR3 sequences, less than 95% seen once. The sequenced sample was CD8+ T cells from PBMCs. Source of these receptors: a human donor in good health.

This clonotype showed up just once. The rearrangement uses TRBV12-3 or TRBV12-4 and TRBJ1-2, with D unresolved. Trimming removed 2 bases at V and 5 bases at J, with 9 bases between. This CDR3 region has 13 residues. The CDR3 here is CASSLPPGYGYTF. As DNA, the CDR3 is TGTGCCAGCAGTTTACCACCGGGATATGGCTACACCTTC.

The chain links TRBV28 to TRBJ2-1; D might be TRBD2 (6 bases). The CDR3 extends over 15 amino acids. Between the trimmed V and J ends, which lost 3 bases and 6 bases, there was a span of 15 bases. CDR1 is MDHEN, CDR2 SYDVKM, per germline. The CDR3 reads CASSLGGRIGNEQFF. CDR3 coding DNA: TGTGCCAGCAGTTTGGGTGGGAGGATCGGCAATGAGCAGTTCTTC.

This sequence joins TRBV5-1 and TRBJ2-2; tentatively, D is TRBD1 or TRBD2 (6 bases each). The CDR3 consists of 20 residues. Per the germline V gene, CDR1 is SGHRS and CDR2 is YFSETQ. The V end lost 1 base, the J end lost 0 bases, and 22 bases lay between the germline ends. The CDR3 coding sequence is TGCGCCAGCAGCTTGTGGGGGGCCGACCTTCCCATCGCGAACACCGGGGAGCTGTTTTTT. As protein: CASSLWGADLPIANTGELFF.

The chain is built from TRBV6-5 and TRBJ2-2, with D possibly being TRBD2 (5 bases). The germline V and J ends were trimmed by 3 bases and 4 bases, with 9 bases remaining between them. The CDR3 covers 14 residues. Germline lookup yields CDR1 MNHEY and CDR2 SVGAGI. The CDR3 nucleotides are TGTGCCAGCAGTTATGTCCGGGGCACCGGGGAGCTGTTTTTT. Protein product: CASSYVRGTGELFF.

The chain employs TRBV12-3 or TRBV12-4 and TRBJ1-1; D uncertain. V was pared by 1 base and J by 1 base, with 7 bases between. The CDR3 consists of 14 residues. The CDR3 DNA reads as TGTGCCAGCAGTTTAGGACAAGCGAACACTGAAGCTTTCTTT. Translated, it gives CASSLGQANTEAFF.

CDR3 DNA sequence: TGTGCCAGCAGTCCCCACCCGGGACTAGCGGGAGCTTACGAGCAGTACTTC. Protein product: CASSPHPGLAGAYEQYF. The chain combines TRBV12-3 or TRBV12-4 with TRBJ2-7; 14 bases match TRBD2. J gave up 4 bases and V 5 bases, and 10 bases lay outside the gene matches. This CDR3 spans 17 amino acids.

This clonotype has a handful of counts. The rearrangement uses TRBV6-1 and TRBJ1-3; D is unclear. The CDR3 length is 12 residues. V lost 7 bases and J lost 2, with 6 bases in between. Germline CDR1 reads MNHNS; CDR2 reads SASEGT. The CDR3 nucleotides read TGTGCCAGCAATGAGGCTGGAAACACCATATATTTT. This sequence encodes CASNEAGNTIYF.